Listed here is a single T cell receptor beta chain. This entry belongs to a study of blood T cell repertoires in COVID-19. Study background: Samples taken during acute and convalescent COVID-19 were collected in the United States, Italy and Spain.

V lost 4 bases and J lost 3; bases outside the gene matches: 3. There are 15 residues in the CDR3. Germline CDR1 is SGHRS and CDR2 is YFSETQ. The table came from immunoSEQ multiplex PCR; TCRdb's copy has only in-frame clones and leaves some out. The sample carries under 300,000 clones, 82% recorded once. This TCR derives from a woman of 80 years or more with active or convalescent COVID-19. The specimen sequenced was peripheral blood. This chain uses TRBV5-1 with TRBJ2-3; 12 nucleotides agree with TRBD2. CDR3 loop: CASSPGLAGTDTQYF. CDR3 DNA sequence: TGCGCCAGCAGCCCAGGACTAGCGGGGACAGATACGCAGTATTTT.